The clone carrying this T cell receptor (beta chain) came up once. Its antigen is still unknown. This entry comes from a study of shared clonotypes between healthy human individuals. Across the whole study: CD4 naive and CD4 memory each took three plates per donor, while CD8 naive took two and CD8 memory one. Study results and caveats: Naive subsets, compared against memory subsets, generally had larger estimated richness values.

With 0 bases clipped from V and 7 bases from J, the junction kept 0 bases outside the gene matches. Germline-derived CDR1 and CDR2 are LGHNA and YNFKEQ. The CDR3 covers 13 residues. The repertoire was sequenced with immunoSEQ multiplex PCR; TCRdb's copy has only in-frame clones and lacks some. The sample records some 1 million clones, approximately 72% being singletons. The chain is built from TRBV4-2 and TRBJ2-7, with 10 bases aligning to TRBD2. Source material: memory CD4+ T cells sorted from blood. Subset of the sample: CD45RA-negative fraction. The TCR comes from a man in his late teens or twenties in good health. Written as DNA, the CDR3 is TGTGCCAGCAGCCAAGAACTAGCGGGGGAGCAGTACTTC. As protein: CASSQELAGEQYF.